These 13 T cell receptor beta chains were sequenced from one sample in a study of beta chain features in type 1 diabetes. Sequenced material consisted of expressed TCRB transcripts (all of the isolated RNA was reverse transcribed). Repertoires were generated with immunoSEQ multiplex PCR, while TCRdb's copy carries only in-frame clones and drops some. The data hold 150,000 to 190,000 clones, with roughly 8.1% observed a single time. The sample comprised central memory CD4+ T cells from blood. The source of these receptors is a man aged 18 to 29 in good health.

The rearrangement uses TRBV5-1 and TRBJ2-1; 11 positions agree with TRBD1. V lost 4 bases, J lost 0 bases, and 3 bases stayed unmatched. Germline CDR1 and CDR2: SGHRS and YFSETQ. The CDR3 sequence is 16 residues long. CDR3 sequence reads: CASSLGQGGSYNEQFF. DNA for the CDR3: TGCGCCAGCAGCCTGGGACAGGGGGGCTCCTACAATGAGCAGTTCTTC.

The chain employs TRBV25-1 and TRBJ2-5; 11 bases are shared with TRBD2. This CDR3 has 15 amino acids. The V and J ends lost 3 bases and 11 bases, in that order; junction bases with no gene match: 11. Germline assignment: CDR1 MGHDK and CDR2 SYGVNS. This CDR3 is CASSDSPGTSGKQYF. As DNA, the CDR3 is TGTGCCAGCAGTGATTCTCCCGGGACTAGCGGCAAGCAGTACTTC.

V and J are TRBV7-3 and TRBJ2-1, with TRBD1 identical over 8 bases. The germline V gene has CDR1 SGHTA and CDR2 FQGTGA. The CDR3 covers 16 residues. Trimming took 3 bases from V and 6 from J; bases not matched to a gene: 10. The CDR3 DNA follows: TGTGCCAGCAGCTTCTCAACAGGGGGAGGCCCCAATGAGCAGTTCTTC. It yields the protein CASSFSTGGGPNEQFF.

This clone came up a few times. This chain joins TRBV6-5 and TRBJ2-7, with TRBD1 matching over 10 bases. Germline assignment: CDR1 MNHEY and CDR2 SVGAGI. Germline trimming cut 4 bases from V and 7 bases from J; bases unmatched to any gene: 10. The CDR3 has 15 amino acids. The CDR3 loop is CASSSPGQGIVEQYF. As DNA, the CDR3 is TGTGCCAGCAGTTCACCGGGACAGGGGATTGTGGAGCAGTACTTC.

This clone showed up just a few times. The gene calls are TRBV4-3 and TRBJ2-3; 9 bases line up with TRBD1. Per the germline V gene, CDR1 is LGHNA and CDR2 is YSLEER. The CDR3 runs to 16 residues. V was clipped by 4 bases and J by 8 bases; unmatched bases: 13. Here the CDR3 reads CASSRGRGQGGGTQYF. The CDR3 nucleotides are TGCGCCAGCAGCCGGGGTAGGGGACAGGGCGGTGGTACGCAGTATTTT.

This clone came up a few times. In DNA form, the CDR3 reads TGTGCCAGCAGTCGGACTAGCGGGGACCACGAGCAGTACTTC. The encoded protein is CASSRTSGDHEQYF. The rearrangement uses TRBV7-9 and TRBJ2-7; 12 bases agree with TRBD2. The CDR3 spans 14 residues. Germline V CDR1 and CDR2: SEHNR, FQNEAQ (reference sequence). The V segment lost 6 bases and the J segment 5 bases; nucleotides outside the gene matches: 5.

This clone was picked up a small number of times. The chain links TRBV29-1 to TRBJ2-1; TRBD2 might be the D (6 bases). The CDR3 is made up of 14 amino acids. V was clipped by 0 bases and J by 8 bases, with 14 bases between them. Germline lookup yields CDR1 SQVTM and CDR2 ANQGSEA. The CDR3 DNA sequence: TGCAGCGTTGAAGATCTGGGAGGCGGGGATGAGCAGTTCTTC. Translation gives CSVEDLGGGDEQFF.

This clone came up many times. For the CDR3, the DNA is TGTGCCAGTAGTCTCAGCGACCAACCCTACAATGAGCAGTTCTTC. Its translation is CASSLSDQPYNEQFF. This rearrangement joins TRBV19 to TRBJ2-1; D unclear. The CDR3 totals 15 residues. CDR1 is LNHDA and CDR2 is SQIVND in the germline V gene (reference sequence). Trimming shortened V by 5 bases and J by 2 bases, and 13 bases separated the two germline ends.

DNA of the CDR3: TGTGCCAGCAGTACTGGTTCGGGGGAGGAGACCCAGTACTTC. Amino acid sequence: CASSTGSGEETQYF. This chain joins TRBV11-3 and TRBJ2-5, with a possible D match to TRBD2 (6 bases). The length of the CDR3 is 14 residues. V lost 6 bases, J lost 5 bases, and 16 bases lay in between. Germline assignment: CDR1 SGHNT and CDR2 YENEEA.

The V gene is TRBV6-4, the J gene TRBJ1-1; 7 nucleotides align to TRBD1. In germline, CDR1 is MRHNA, CDR2 SNTAGT. The V and J ends lost 5 bases and 5 bases, in that order; junction bases with no gene match: 11. This CDR3 spans 15 amino acids. The CDR3 DNA follows: TGTGCCAGCAGTAGAAACAGGGGTTCCGGAACTGAAGCTTTCTTT. As protein: CASSRNRGSGTEAFF.

This clone was recorded many times. The V call is TRBV7-9, the J call TRBJ1-1; a possible D gene is TRBD1 (5 bases). Trimming pared 6 bases from V and 4 bases from J, leaving 18 bases between. Germline CDR1 reads SEHNR; CDR2 reads FQNEAQ (reference sequence). The CDR3 sequence is 15 residues long. CDR3 in DNA: TGTGCCAGCAGAACCAATCCTAGGGGTGGCACTGAAGCTTTCTTT. Its translation is CASRTNPRGGTEAFF.

V and J are TRBV28 and TRBJ1-1; D ambiguous. The CDR3 totals 13 residues. Germline V gene lookup returns CDR1 MDHEN and CDR2 SYDVKM. The V end lost 10 bases, the J end lost 11 bases, and 23 bases lay between the germline ends. The CDR3 loop reads CATTSPFGGLAFF. CDR3 sequence (DNA): TGTGCCACCACATCCCCATTCGGAGGGCTGGCTTTCTTT.

The rearrangement joins TRBV5-1 to TRBJ1-6, with a tentative D call TRBD1 (5 bases). Germline CDR1 SGHRS, CDR2 YFSETQ. This CDR3 comprises 20 residues. V was clipped by 0 bases and J by 1 base, with 20 bases between them. Here the CDR3 reads CASSLDSPGPGRSYNSPLHF. The CDR3 bases are TGCGCCAGCAGCTTGGATAGTCCAGGGCCAGGGAGGTCCTATAATTCACCCCTCCACTTT.